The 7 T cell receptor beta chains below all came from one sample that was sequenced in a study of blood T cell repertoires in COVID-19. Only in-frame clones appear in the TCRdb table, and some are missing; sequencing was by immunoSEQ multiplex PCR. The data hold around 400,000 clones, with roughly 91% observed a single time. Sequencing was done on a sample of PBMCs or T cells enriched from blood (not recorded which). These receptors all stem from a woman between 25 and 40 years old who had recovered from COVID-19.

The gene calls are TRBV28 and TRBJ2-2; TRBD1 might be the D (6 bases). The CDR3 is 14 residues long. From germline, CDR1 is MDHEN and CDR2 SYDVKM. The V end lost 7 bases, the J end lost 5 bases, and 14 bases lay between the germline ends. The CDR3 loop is CASIRTGLTGELFF. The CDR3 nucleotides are TGTGCCAGCATTAGAACAGGGTTGACCGGGGAGCTGTTTTTT.

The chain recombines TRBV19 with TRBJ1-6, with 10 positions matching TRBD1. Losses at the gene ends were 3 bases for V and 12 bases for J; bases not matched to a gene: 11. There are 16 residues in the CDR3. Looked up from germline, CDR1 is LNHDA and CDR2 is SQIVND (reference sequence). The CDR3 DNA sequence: TGTGCCAGTAGTATCGGGACCGGGACAGGGGATCTACCCCTCCACTTT. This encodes CASSIGTGTGDLPLHF.

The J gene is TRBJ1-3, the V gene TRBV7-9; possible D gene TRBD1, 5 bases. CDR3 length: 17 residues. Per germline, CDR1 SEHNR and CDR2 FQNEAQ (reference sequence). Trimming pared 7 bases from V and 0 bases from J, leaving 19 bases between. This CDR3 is CASTPLWGEYSGNTIYF. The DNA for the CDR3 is TGTGCCAGCACCCCCTTATGGGGGGAGTACTCTGGAAACACCATATATTTT. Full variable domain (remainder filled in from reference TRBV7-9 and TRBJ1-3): DTGVSQNPRHKITKRGQNVTFRCDPISEHNRLYWYRQTLGQGPEFLTYFQNEAQLEKSRLLSDRFSAERPKGSFSTLEIQRTEQGDSAMYLCASTPLWGEYSGNTIYFGEGSWLTVV.

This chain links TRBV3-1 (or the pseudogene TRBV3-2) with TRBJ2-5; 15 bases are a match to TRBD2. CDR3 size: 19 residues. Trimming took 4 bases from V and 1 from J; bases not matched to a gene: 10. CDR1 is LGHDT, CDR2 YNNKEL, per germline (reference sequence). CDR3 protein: CASSPIGLAGGPLQETQYF. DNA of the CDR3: TGTGCCAGCAGCCCAATTGGACTAGCGGGAGGGCCGCTCCAAGAGACCCAGTACTTC.

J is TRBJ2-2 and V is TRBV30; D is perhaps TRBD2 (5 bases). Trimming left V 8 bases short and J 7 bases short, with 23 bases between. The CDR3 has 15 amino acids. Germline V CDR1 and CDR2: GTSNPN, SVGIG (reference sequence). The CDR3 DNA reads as TGTGCCGTGGACGATCGGACCCGGGGAAGCGGGGAGCTGTTTTTT. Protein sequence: CAVDDRTRGSGELFF.

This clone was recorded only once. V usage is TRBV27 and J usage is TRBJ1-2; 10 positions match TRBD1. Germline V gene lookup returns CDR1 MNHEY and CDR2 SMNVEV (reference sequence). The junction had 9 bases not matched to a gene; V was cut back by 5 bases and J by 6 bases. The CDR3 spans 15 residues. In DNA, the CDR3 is TGTGCCAGCAGTCAAACCCTGACAGGGGGCGATGGCTACACCTTC. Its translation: CASSQTLTGGDGYTF.

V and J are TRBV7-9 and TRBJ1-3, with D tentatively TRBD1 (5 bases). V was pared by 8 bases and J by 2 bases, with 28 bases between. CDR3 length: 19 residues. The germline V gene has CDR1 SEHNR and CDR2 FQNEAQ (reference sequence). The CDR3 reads CASLVTEQTRGKPGNTIYF. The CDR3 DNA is TGTGCCAGCCTGGTGACAGAGCAAACCAGAGGTAAACCTGGAAACACCATATATTTT.